Following are 12 T cell receptor beta chains from one sample sequenced in a study of T cell responses to AZD1222 COVID-19 vaccine (dated by TCRdb to about 2021). Libraries were made using the immunoSEQ multiplex PCR assay. Not all clones reach the TCRdb copy of this immuneACCESS table, which keeps in-frame sequences only. Checked studies attribute under half of the gap to unresolved V genes and leave the rest unexplained. This sample lists more than 70,000 clones; 80% to 90% were detected once. The top ten hold roughly an eighth of the sample. Read against the paper, the sample's time point label means: baseline before first vaccination. This specimen was peripheral blood, taken on day 0 of AZD1222 vaccination. These receptors all stem from an adult in good health.

In DNA form, the CDR3 reads TGTGCCAGCTCACCAGCGGGGGAGACCCAGTACTTC. The encoded protein is CASSPAGETQYF. This chain links TRBV18 with TRBJ2-5; D possibly corresponds to TRBD2 (6 bases). Germline values: CDR1 KGHSH, CDR2 LQKENI. This CDR3 is 12 amino acids long. Trimming removed 2 bases from V and 5 bases from J, with 6 bases in between.

The rearrangement uses TRBV24-1 and TRBJ2-4; 9 positions agree with TRBD1. The V segment lost 3 bases and the J segment 6 bases; nucleotides outside the gene matches: 5. Per the germline V gene, CDR1 is KGHDR and CDR2 is SFDVKD. There are 15 residues in the CDR3. The CDR3 reads CATSDPGQGVNIQYF. As DNA, the CDR3 is TGTGCCACCAGTGATCCGGGACAGGGAGTAAACATTCAGTACTTC.

This chain uses TRBV4-3 with TRBJ1-3, with unresolved D. Trimming stripped 0 bases from V and 11 bases from J, with 11 bases between. CDR1 and CDR2 (germline): LGHNA, YSLEER. This CDR3 is built from 13 residues. The CDR3 nucleotides read TGCGCCAGCAGCCAAGATTCCCTCAGCCCCATATATTTT. Translated, it gives CASSQDSLSPIYF.

The J gene is TRBJ1-5, the V gene TRBV18; tentatively, D is TRBD1 (6 bases). The germline V gene encodes CDR1 KGHSH and CDR2 LQKENI. The CDR3 runs to 15 residues. The V and J ends lost 1 base and 6 bases respectively, with 13 bases between them. The CDR3 sequence: CASSPRGLGAQPQHF. As DNA, the CDR3 is TGTGCCAGCTCACCACGGGGGTTGGGGGCTCAGCCCCAGCATTTT.

V usage is TRBV7-6 and J usage is TRBJ1-2; D gene uncertain. Trimming shortened V by 1 base and J by 0 bases, and 6 bases separated the two germline ends. In germline, CDR1 is SGHVS, CDR2 FNYEAQ. The CDR3 covers 14 residues. The CDR3 DNA sequence: TGTGCCAGCAGCTTAGGAGGATCTAACTATGGCTACACCTTC. Translated: CASSLGGSNYGYTF.

This chain links TRBV19 with TRBJ2-1; D remains unclear. The CDR3 is 14 amino acids. V lost 5 bases and J lost 2, with 10 bases in between. Per the germline V gene, CDR1 is LNHDA and CDR2 is SQIVND (reference sequence). This CDR3 reads CASSENSPYNEQFF. The CDR3 DNA follows: TGTGCCAGTAGTGAAAACTCCCCCTACAATGAGCAGTTCTTC.

The J gene is TRBJ2-2, the V gene TRBV29-1; D might be TRBD2 (6 bases). The germline gives CDR1 SQVTM, CDR2 ANQGSEA. The CDR3 extends over 12 amino acids. V lost 7 bases, J lost 6 bases, and 12 bases lay in between. The CDR3 loop reads CSGISGSGELFF. DNA for the CDR3: TGCAGCGGAATCAGCGGGTCCGGGGAGCTGTTTTTT.

V gene TRBV5-1 combines with J gene TRBJ1-3, with no clear D. Germline loops: CDR1 SGHRS, CDR2 YFSETQ. V lost 2 bases and J lost 7, with 10 bases in between. This CDR3 has 13 amino acids. The CDR3: CASSFDERNTIYF. The CDR3 bases are TGCGCCAGCAGCTTCGACGAGAGGAACACCATATATTTT.

The chain joins TRBV7-9 to TRBJ1-4; 8 bases map to TRBD1. Trimming took 5 bases from V and 0 from J; bases not matched to a gene: 11. Germline V gene lookup returns CDR1 SEHNR and CDR2 FQNEAQ (reference sequence). This CDR3 is built from 18 residues. CDR3 in amino acids: CASSQDRELTSTNEKLFF. CDR3 coding DNA: TGTGCCAGCAGCCAGGACAGGGAGTTGACTTCAACTAATGAAAAACTGTTTTTT.

The rearrangement links TRBV25-1 to TRBJ1-1, with D hard to call. Looked up from germline, CDR1 is MGHDK and CDR2 is SYGVNS. The V end was cut by 1 base, the J end by 5 bases, with 8 bases between. This CDR3 comprises 13 residues. The CDR3, as DNA: TGTGCCAGCAGTGAATCTGGGTTTACTGAAGCTTTCTTT. This encodes CASSESGFTEAFF.

The chain is built from TRBV19 and TRBJ1-6; D is unresolved. The CDR3 extends over 16 amino acids. The V and J ends lost 5 bases and 7 bases respectively, with 18 bases between them. Germline CDR1 LNHDA, CDR2 SQIVND (reference sequence). DNA for the CDR3: TGTGCCAGTAGTCCCGACCAGGACCGGAGAAATTCACCCCTCCACTTT. As protein: CASSPDQDRRNSPLHF.

This chain joins TRBV24-1 and TRBJ2-7, with 10 bases fitting TRBD2. Looked up from germline, CDR1 is KGHDR and CDR2 is SFDVKD. The CDR3 runs 14 residues. With 7 bases clipped from V and 6 bases from J, the junction kept 8 bases outside the gene matches. Written as DNA, the CDR3 is TGTGCCACCAGCGTGAGCGGGGGGGCTGGCGAGCAGTACTTC. Amino acids: CATSVSGGAGEQYF.